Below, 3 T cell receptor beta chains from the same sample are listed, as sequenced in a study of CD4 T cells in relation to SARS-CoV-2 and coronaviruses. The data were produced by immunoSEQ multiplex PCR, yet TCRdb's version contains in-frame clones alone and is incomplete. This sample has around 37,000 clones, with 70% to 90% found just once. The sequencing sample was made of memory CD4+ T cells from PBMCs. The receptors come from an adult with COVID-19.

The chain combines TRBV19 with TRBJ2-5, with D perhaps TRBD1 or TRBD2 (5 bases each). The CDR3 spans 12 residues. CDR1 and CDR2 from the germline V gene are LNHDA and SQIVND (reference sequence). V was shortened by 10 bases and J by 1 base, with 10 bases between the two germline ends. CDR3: CATSGGQETQYF. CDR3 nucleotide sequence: TGTGCCACCAGTGGGGGCCAAGAGACCCAGTACTTC.

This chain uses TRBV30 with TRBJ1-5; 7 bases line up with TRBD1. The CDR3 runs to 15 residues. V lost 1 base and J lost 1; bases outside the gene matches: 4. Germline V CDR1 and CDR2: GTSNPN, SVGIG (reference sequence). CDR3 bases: TGTGCCTGGAGTGGAGGGGGCGGGAGCAATCAGCCCCAGCATTTT. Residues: CAWSGGGGSNQPQHF.

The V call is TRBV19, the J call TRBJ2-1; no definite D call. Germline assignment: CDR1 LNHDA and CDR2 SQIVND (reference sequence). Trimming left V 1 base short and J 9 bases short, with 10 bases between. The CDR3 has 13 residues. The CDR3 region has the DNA TGTGCCAGTAGTATAGGAGCAGTGAGTGAGCAGTTCTTC. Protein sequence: CASSIGAVSEQFF. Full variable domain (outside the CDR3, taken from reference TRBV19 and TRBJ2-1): DGGITQSPKYLFRKEGQNVTLSCEQNLNHDAMYWYRQDPGQGLRLIYYSQIVNDFQKGDIAEGYSVSREKKESFPLTVTSAQKNPTAFYLCASSIGAVSEQFFGPGTRLTVL.